This note documents a single T cell receptor (beta chain) sequence. Sequencing used immunoSEQ multiplex PCR; TCRdb keeps in-frame clones, though not all of them. Of hundreds of thousands of clones listed, roughly 90% are singletons. The data are from a study of Ad26.COV2.S vaccination and SARS-CoV-2 variants. Losses at the gene ends were 5 bases for V and 0 bases for J; bases not matched to a gene: 3. Germline loops: CDR1 SGHAT, CDR2 FQDESV (reference sequence). The CDR3 sequence is 16 residues long. This sample's treatment: some 19 received Ad26.COV2.S at low or high dose, single or two shots; several received placebo; per-sample allocation not given. Sampling was performed 63 days after the first vaccine or placebo injection.

The specimen was peripheral blood, collected in a trial of Ad26.COV2.S vaccine versus placebo. The clonotype comes from a person aged 18-65 years who received the Ad26.COV2.S COVID-19 vaccine or a placebo. The chain uses TRBV11-1 and TRBJ2-3; the match to TRBD2 covers 12 bases. Written as DNA, the CDR3 is TGTGCCAGCAGCCGACTAGCGGGGGCTAGCACAGATACGCAGTATTTT. This gives the protein CASSRLAGASTDTQYF.